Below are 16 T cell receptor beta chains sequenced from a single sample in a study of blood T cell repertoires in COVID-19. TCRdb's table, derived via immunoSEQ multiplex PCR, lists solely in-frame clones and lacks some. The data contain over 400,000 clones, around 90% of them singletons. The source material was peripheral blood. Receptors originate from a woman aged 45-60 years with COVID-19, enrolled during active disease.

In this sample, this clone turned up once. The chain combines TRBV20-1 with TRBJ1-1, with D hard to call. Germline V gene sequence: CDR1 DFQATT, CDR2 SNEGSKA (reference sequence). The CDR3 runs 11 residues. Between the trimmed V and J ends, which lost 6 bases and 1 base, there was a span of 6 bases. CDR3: CSAAGNTEAFF. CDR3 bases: TGCAGTGCCGCCGGGAACACTGAAGCTTTCTTT.

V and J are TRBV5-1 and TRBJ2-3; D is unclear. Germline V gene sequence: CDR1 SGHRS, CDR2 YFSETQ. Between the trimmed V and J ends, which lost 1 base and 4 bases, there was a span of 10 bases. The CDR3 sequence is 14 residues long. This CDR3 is CASSLYISPDTQYF. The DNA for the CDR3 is TGCGCCAGCAGCTTGTATATCTCTCCAGATACGCAGTATTTT.

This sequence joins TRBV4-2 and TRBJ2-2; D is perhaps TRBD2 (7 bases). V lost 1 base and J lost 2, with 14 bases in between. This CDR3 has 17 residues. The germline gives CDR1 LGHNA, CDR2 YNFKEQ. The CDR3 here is CASSQVGTGGNTGELFF. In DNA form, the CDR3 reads TGTGCCAGCAGCCAAGTAGGGACGGGGGGCAACACCGGGGAGCTGTTTTTT.

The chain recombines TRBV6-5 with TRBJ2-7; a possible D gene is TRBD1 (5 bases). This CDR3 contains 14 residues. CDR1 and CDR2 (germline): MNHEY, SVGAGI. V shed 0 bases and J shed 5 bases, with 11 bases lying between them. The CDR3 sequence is CASSYSREQDEQYF. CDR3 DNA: TGTGCCAGCAGTTACTCCAGGGAACAGGACGAGCAGTACTTC.

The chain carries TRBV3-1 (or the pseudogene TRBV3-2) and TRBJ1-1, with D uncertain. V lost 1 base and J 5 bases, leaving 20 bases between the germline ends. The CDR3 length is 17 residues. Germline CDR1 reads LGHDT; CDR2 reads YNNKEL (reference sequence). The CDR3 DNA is TGTGCCAGCAGCCAAGTGGGAGGGCTCGTGGGCGGGACTGAAGCTTTCTTT. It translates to CASSQVGGLVGGTEAFF.

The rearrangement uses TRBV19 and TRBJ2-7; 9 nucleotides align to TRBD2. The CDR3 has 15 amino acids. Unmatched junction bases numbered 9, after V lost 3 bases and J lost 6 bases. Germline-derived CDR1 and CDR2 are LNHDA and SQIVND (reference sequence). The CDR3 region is CASSIGASGEAEQYF. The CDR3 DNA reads TGTGCCAGTAGTATTGGGGCTAGCGGGGAGGCCGAGCAGTACTTC.

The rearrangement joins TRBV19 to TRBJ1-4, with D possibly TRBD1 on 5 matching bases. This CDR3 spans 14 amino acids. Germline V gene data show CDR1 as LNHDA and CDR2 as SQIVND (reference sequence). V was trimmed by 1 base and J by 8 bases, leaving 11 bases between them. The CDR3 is CASSIAGSYEKLFF. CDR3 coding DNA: TGTGCCAGTAGTATAGCAGGGTCTTACGAAAAACTGTTTTTT.

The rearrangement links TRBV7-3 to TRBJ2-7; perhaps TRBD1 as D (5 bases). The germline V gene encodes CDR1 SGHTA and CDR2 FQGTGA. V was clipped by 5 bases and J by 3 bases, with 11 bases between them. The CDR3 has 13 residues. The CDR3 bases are TGTGCCAGCAGCCCCACAGGAGTCTACGAGCAGTACTTC. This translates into CASSPTGVYEQYF.

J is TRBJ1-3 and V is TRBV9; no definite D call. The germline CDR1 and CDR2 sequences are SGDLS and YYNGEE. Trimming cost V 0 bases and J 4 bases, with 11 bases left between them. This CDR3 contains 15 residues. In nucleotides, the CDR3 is TGTGCCAGCAGCGTAGGGGAGGGTCCCGGAAACACCATATATTTT. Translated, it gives CASSVGEGPGNTIYF.

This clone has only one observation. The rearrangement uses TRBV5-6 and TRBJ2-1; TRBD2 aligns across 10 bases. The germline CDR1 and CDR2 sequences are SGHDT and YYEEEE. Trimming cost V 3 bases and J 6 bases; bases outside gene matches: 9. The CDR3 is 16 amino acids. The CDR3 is CASSSPRLAGRNEQFF. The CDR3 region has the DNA TGTGCCAGCAGCTCGCCAAGACTAGCGGGTCGCAATGAGCAGTTCTTC.

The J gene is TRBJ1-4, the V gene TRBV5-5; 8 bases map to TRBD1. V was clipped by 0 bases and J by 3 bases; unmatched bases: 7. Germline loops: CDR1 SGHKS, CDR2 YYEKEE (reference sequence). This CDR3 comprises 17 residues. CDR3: CASSLGQGASANEKLFF. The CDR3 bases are TGTGCCAGCAGCTTGGGGCAGGGGGCATCGGCTAATGAAAAACTGTTTTTT. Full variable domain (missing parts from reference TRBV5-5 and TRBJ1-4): DAGVTQSPTHLIKTRGQQVTLRCSPISGHKSVSWYQQVLGQGPQFIFQYYEKEERGRGNFPDRFSARQFPNYSSELNVNALLLGDSALYLCASSLGQGASANEKLFFGSGTQLSVL.

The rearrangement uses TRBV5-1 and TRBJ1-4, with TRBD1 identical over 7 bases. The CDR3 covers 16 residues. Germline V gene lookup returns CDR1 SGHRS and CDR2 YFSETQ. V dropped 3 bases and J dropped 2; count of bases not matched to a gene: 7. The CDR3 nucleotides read TGCGCCAGCAGCTACTCAGGGGGTGGTACTAATGAAAAACTGTTTTTT. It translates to CASSYSGGGTNEKLFF.

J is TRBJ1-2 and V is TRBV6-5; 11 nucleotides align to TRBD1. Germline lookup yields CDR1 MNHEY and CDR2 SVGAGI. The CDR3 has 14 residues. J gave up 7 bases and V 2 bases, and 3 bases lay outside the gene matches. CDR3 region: CASSYGQGASGYTF. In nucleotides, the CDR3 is TGTGCCAGCAGTTACGGACAGGGGGCAAGTGGCTACACCTTC.

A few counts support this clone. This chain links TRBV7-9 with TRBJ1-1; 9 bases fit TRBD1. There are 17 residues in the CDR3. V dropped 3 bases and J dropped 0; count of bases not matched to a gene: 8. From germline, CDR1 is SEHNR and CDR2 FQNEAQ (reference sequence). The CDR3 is CASSFTDRGPMNTEAFF. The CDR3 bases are TGTGCCAGCAGCTTTACGGACAGGGGTCCCATGAACACTGAAGCTTTCTTT. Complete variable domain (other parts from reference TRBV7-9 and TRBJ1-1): DTGVSQNPRHKITKRGQNVTFRCDPISEHNRLYWYRQTLGQGPEFLTYFQNEAQLEKSRLLSDRFSAERPKGSFSTLEIQRTEQGDSAMYLCASSFTDRGPMNTEAFFGQGTRLTVV.

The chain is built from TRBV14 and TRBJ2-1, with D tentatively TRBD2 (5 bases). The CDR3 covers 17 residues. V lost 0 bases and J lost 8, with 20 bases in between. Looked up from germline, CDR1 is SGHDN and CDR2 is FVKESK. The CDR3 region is CASSQDEAVVLNYEQFF. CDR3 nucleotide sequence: TGTGCCAGCAGCCAAGATGAAGCGGTAGTCCTTAATTATGAGCAGTTCTTC.

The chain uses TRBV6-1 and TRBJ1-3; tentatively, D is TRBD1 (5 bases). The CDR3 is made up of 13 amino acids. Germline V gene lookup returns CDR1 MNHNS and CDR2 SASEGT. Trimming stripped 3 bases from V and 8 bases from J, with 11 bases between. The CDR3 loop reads CASSEQGGDTIYF. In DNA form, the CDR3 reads TGTGCCAGCAGTGAGCAGGGAGGCGACACCATATATTTT.